This entry lists 11 T cell receptor beta chains sequenced from one sample in a study of blood T cell repertoires in COVID-19. Generated by immunoSEQ multiplex PCR, the TCRdb table keeps only in-frame clones and is missing some. This sample carries approximately 500,000 clones, about 89% of them seen once, and the ten largest clones take less than 9.5%. The sequencing input was peripheral blood. All receptors derive from a woman between 50 and 59 years old with COVID-19, enrolled during active disease.

The chain is built from TRBV19 and TRBJ1-2, with D maybe TRBD1 (5 bases). This CDR3 has 12 amino acids. Between the trimmed V and J ends, which lost 6 bases and 3 bases, there was a span of 8 bases. Germline V gives CDR1 LNHDA, CDR2 SQIVND (reference sequence). In DNA form, the CDR3 reads TGTGCCAGTAGCGACAGCTACTATGGCTACACCTTC. Amino acids: CASSDSYYGYTF. The whole variable domain, filled in from reference TRBV19 and TRBJ1-2, reads DGGITQSPKYLFRKEGQNVTLSCEQNLNHDAMYWYRQDPGQGLRLIYYSQIVNDFQKGDIAEGYSVSREKKESFPLTVTSAQKNPTAFYLCASSDSYYGYTFGSGTRLTVV.

The chain links TRBV4-2 to TRBJ2-7; perhaps TRBD2 as D (6 bases). The germline CDR1 and CDR2 sequences are LGHNA and YNFKEQ. The CDR3 consists of 15 residues. Trimming stripped 5 bases from V and 2 bases from J, with 16 bases between. CDR3 amino acids: CASSSRRGKPYEQYF. DNA of the CDR3: TGTGCCAGCAGCTCTCGACGGGGGAAGCCCTACGAGCAGTACTTC.

The chain recombines TRBV13 with TRBJ1-1; D is possibly TRBD1 (6 bases). Per germline, CDR1 PRHDT and CDR2 FYEKMQ (reference sequence). The CDR3 totals 15 residues. The ends were cut back, 6 bases at V and 0 bases at J, with 14 bases in the middle. The CDR3 DNA sequence: TGTGCCAGCAGTTTGAGGACAGTAATGAACACTGAAGCTTTCTTT. This translates into CASSLRTVMNTEAFF.

V and J are TRBV18 and TRBJ2-3, with D possibly matching TRBD2 (6 bases). The CDR3 contains 15 residues. Per germline, CDR1 KGHSH and CDR2 LQKENI. V was cut by 2 bases and J by 4 bases, with 13 bases left in between. In DNA form, the CDR3 reads TGTGCCAGCTCACCAGGTACTCCGGGGGCAGATACGCAGTATTTT. This codes for CASSPGTPGADTQYF.

The chain joins TRBV2 to TRBJ2-5; possible D gene TRBD1, 7 bases. The germline V gene has CDR1 SNHLY and CDR2 FYNNEI. The V end lost 4 bases, the J end lost 5 bases, and 11 bases lay between the germline ends. The CDR3 runs 13 residues. DNA of the CDR3: TGTGCCAGCAGTGCAGGGGGGCTGGAGACCCAGTACTTC. This translates into CASSAGGLETQYF.

DNA for the CDR3: TGTGCCAGCAGACTACAGGGGGGAGACTATGGCTACACCTTC. Translating gives CASRLQGGDYGYTF. The genes are TRBV28 and TRBJ1-2, with TRBD1 matching over 8 bases. Germline trimming cut 6 bases from V and 3 bases from J; bases unmatched to any gene: 6. Per germline, CDR1 MDHEN and CDR2 SYDVKM. The CDR3 runs to 14 residues.

This clone is a singleton in its sample. The chain has TRBV5-1 and TRBJ1-4; TRBD1 agrees at 7 bases. V gave up 4 bases and J gave up 7 bases; unmatched junction bases: 13. The CDR3 contains 16 residues. Germline lookup yields CDR1 SGHRS and CDR2 YFSETQ. The CDR3 is CASSPGQAFRREKLFF. CDR3 in DNA: TGCGCCAGCAGCCCTGGACAGGCCTTTCGCCGTGAAAAACTGTTTTTT.

This chain uses TRBV11-2 with TRBJ2-1, with 7 bases fitting TRBD2. Looked up from germline, CDR1 is SGHAT and CDR2 is FQNNGV. The CDR3 is 15 amino acids. The J segment lost 0 bases and the V segment lost 5 bases, leaving 4 bases of the junction unmatched. CDR3: CASSRAGLSYNEQFF. The DNA for the CDR3 is TGTGCCAGCAGCAGAGCGGGACTCTCCTACAATGAGCAGTTCTTC.

V usage is TRBV15 and J usage is TRBJ2-5; tentative D call: TRBD2 (5 bases). The CDR3 spans 15 residues. V was shortened by 0 bases and J by 0 bases, with 8 bases between the two germline ends. Looked up from germline, CDR1 is LNHNV and CDR2 is YYDKDF (reference sequence). The CDR3 DNA reads TGTGCCACCAGCAGAGATGGAGGCAACCAAGAGACCCAGTACTTC. This sequence encodes CATSRDGGNQETQYF.

This clone occurred a few times. This sequence joins TRBV5-4 and TRBJ2-7; TRBD1 agrees at 11 bases. The J segment lost 2 bases and the V segment lost 3 bases, leaving 1 base of the junction unmatched. The CDR3 is made up of 14 amino acids. Looked up from germline, CDR1 is SGHNT and CDR2 is YYREEE (reference sequence). In DNA form, the CDR3 reads TGTGCCAGCAGCTGGGGACAGGGGGCCTACGAGCAGTACTTC. As protein: CASSWGQGAYEQYF.

The V gene is TRBV7-2, the J gene TRBJ2-1; 8 positions agree with TRBD2. The germline V gene has CDR1 SGHTA and CDR2 FQGNSA. The CDR3 totals 14 residues. Trimming removed 2 bases from V and 8 bases from J; junction bases left unmatched: 5. CDR3 DNA: TGTGCCAGCAGCTTAAGCGGGGGATCCCATGAGCAGTTCTTC. Protein sequence: CASSLSGGSHEQFF.